The 24 T cell receptor beta chains given below trace back to one sample, sequenced in a study of identical twins. Via MiXCR, TCRdb re-called the 5' RACE reads, giving one row per CDR3 protein. This table has 250,000 or so distinct CDR3 sequences, 9.5% to 15% appearing once. These data were likewise used in another study, on yellow fever vaccine responses in identical twins.

Sequenced material: memory (CD45RO+) T cells sorted from blood. These receptors came from a woman between 18 and 30 years old in good health.

This clonotype has a handful of counts. This chain connects TRBV3-1 to TRBJ2-2; D uncertain. Deletions cut 3 bases from V and 4 bases from J, with 6 bases between. Germline CDR1 and CDR2: LGHDT and YNNKEL (reference sequence). CDR3 size: 13 residues. CDR3: CASSHLGTGELFF. Here the CDR3 DNA reads TGTGCCAGCAGCCACCTGGGCACCGGGGAGCTGTTTTTT. Full variable domain (remainder filled in from reference TRBV3-1 and TRBJ2-2): DTAVSQTPKYLVTQMGNDKSIKCEQNLGHDTMYWYKQDSKKFLKIMFSYNNKELIINETVPNRFSPKSPDKAHLNLHINSLELGDSAVYFCASSHLGTGELFFGEGSRLTVL.

This clonotype has ten or more counts. The gene calls are TRBV5-1 and TRBJ2-7; possible D gene TRBD2, 5 bases. This CDR3 has 12 amino acids. Trimming took off 1 base at V and 5 bases at J, with 7 bases between the two ends. The V gene's germline CDR1 is SGHRS and CDR2 YFSETQ. In DNA form, the CDR3 reads TGCGCCAGCAGCTTGTTCGGGGACGAGCAGTACTTC. Translation: CASSLFGDEQYF.

This clonotype was detected many times. The chain couples TRBV12-3 or TRBV12-4 to TRBJ2-2; D perhaps matches TRBD1 (5 bases). The CDR3 is 14 residues long. Deletions cut 5 bases from V and 3 bases from J, with 10 bases between. The CDR3 coding sequence is TGTGCCAGCAGTGACACAGGTTACACCGGGGAGCTGTTTTTT. It yields the protein CASSDTGYTGELFF.

This clonotype showed up just a few times. The chain has TRBV5-1 and TRBJ1-4, with D possibly TRBD1 on 6 matching bases. The CDR3 has 15 residues. Germline CDR1 reads SGHRS; CDR2 reads YFSETQ. V lost 4 bases and J lost 5, with 15 bases in between. The CDR3 region is CASSALGQPNEKLFF. Here the CDR3 DNA reads TGCGCCAGCAGCGCCCTGGGACAACCAAATGAAAAACTGTTTTTT. The variable domain in full, completed from reference TRBV5-1 and TRBJ1-4, reads KAGVTQTPRYLIKTRGQQVTLSCSPISGHRSVSWYQQTPGQGLQFLFEYFSETQRNKGNFPGRFSGRQFSNSRSEMNVSTLELGDSALYLCASSALGQPNEKLFFGSGTQLSVL.

The chain joins TRBV6-2 or TRBV6-3 to TRBJ2-1; D may correspond to TRBD1 or TRBD2 (6 bases each). Trimming left V 2 bases short and J 1 base short, with 15 bases between. This CDR3 is built from 17 residues. CDR1 MNHEY and CDR2 SVGEGT come from the germline V gene. DNA of the CDR3: TGTGCCAGCAGTTACGCTTGGGCGGGGACATCCTACAATGAGCAGTTCTTC. Protein: CASSYAWAGTSYNEQFF.

The chain uses TRBV20-1 and TRBJ2-3; 12 positions agree with TRBD2. Germline CDR1 is DFQATT and CDR2 is SNEGSKA (reference sequence). This CDR3 contains 14 residues. V shed 3 bases and J 4 bases; nucleotides not matched to a gene: 2. Written as DNA, the CDR3 is TGCAGTGCTAGCACTAGCGGGAGGTCAGATACGCAGTATTTT. It is translated as CSASTSGRSDTQYF.

This clonotype appeared a few times. J is TRBJ1-1 and V is TRBV6-2 or TRBV6-3; 8 bases match TRBD1. The germline V gene encodes CDR1 MNHEY and CDR2 SVGEGT. V gave up 2 bases and J gave up 10 bases; unmatched junction bases: 3. The CDR3 contains 12 residues. Here the CDR3 reads CASSYGTGSAFF. The CDR3 DNA follows: TGTGCCAGCAGTTACGGGACAGGCTCAGCTTTCTTT.

This clonotype was detected only a few times. The chain joins TRBV6-1 to TRBJ1-6, with 11 positions matching TRBD1. The germline V gene has CDR1 MNHNS and CDR2 SASEGT. V shed 6 bases and J 9 bases; nucleotides not matched to a gene: 7. The CDR3 runs to 15 residues. Here the CDR3 DNA reads TGTGCCAGCAGATCGGGACAGGGGGTGGGTTCACCCCTCCACTTT. This translates into CASRSGQGVGSPLHF.

This chain joins TRBV6-1 and TRBJ2-3; 10 nucleotides align to TRBD1. The CDR3 has 15 amino acids. The V gene's germline CDR1 is MNHNS and CDR2 SASEGT. The V gene end was trimmed by 6 bases and the J gene end by 5 bases; junction bases not matched to a gene: 8. CDR3 residues: CASRERQGARDTQYF. CDR3 coding DNA: TGTGCCAGCAGGGAAAGACAGGGGGCGAGAGATACGCAGTATTTT.

This clonotype was counted many times. This chain joins TRBV20-1 and TRBJ2-3; the D is unclear. The CDR3 runs to 12 residues. The germline V gene has CDR1 DFQATT and CDR2 SNEGSKA (reference sequence). V shed 7 bases and J shed 0 bases, with 8 bases lying between them. For the CDR3, the DNA is TGCAGTGGATTGGGTAGCACAGATACGCAGTATTTT. It translates to CSGLGSTDTQYF.

The rearrangement links TRBV30 to TRBJ1-6; weak D call: TRBD1 (6 bases). CDR3 length equals 15 residues. V shed 3 bases and J shed 10 bases, with 19 bases lying between them. CDR1 is GTSNPN, CDR2 SVGIG, per germline (reference sequence). CDR3 sequence: CAWRVTGRGSSPLHF. The CDR3 DNA follows: TGTGCCTGGAGAGTTACAGGGAGAGGGAGCTCACCCCTCCACTTT.

This clonotype showed up many times. The CDR3 sequence is CASSQDYDGGRETQYF. CDR3 sequence (DNA): TGTGCCAGCAGCCAAGATTATGACGGGGGGAGAGAGACCCAGTACTTC. The chain couples TRBV4-2 to TRBJ2-5; 7 nucleotides agree with TRBD2. V shed 0 bases and J 4 bases; nucleotides not matched to a gene: 8. The germline V gene encodes CDR1 LGHNA and CDR2 YNFKEQ. The CDR3 loop spans 16 amino acids.

This clonotype was seen a handful of times. The genes are TRBV27 and TRBJ1-1, with 12 bases lining up with TRBD1. The CDR3 runs to 16 residues. Germline lookup yields CDR1 MNHEY and CDR2 SMNVEV (reference sequence). V gave up 2 bases and J gave up 3 bases; unmatched junction bases: 4. CDR3 sequence reads: CASSLGTGGWDTEAFF. CDR3 nucleotides: TGTGCCAGCAGTTTAGGGACAGGGGGCTGGGACACTGAAGCTTTCTTT.

This clonotype showed up just a few times. The V and J genes are TRBV27 and TRBJ2-5, with 7 bases fitting TRBD2. The germline gives CDR1 MNHEY, CDR2 SMNVEV (reference sequence). V was pared by 6 bases and J by 2 bases, with 3 bases of the junction left unmatched. This CDR3 region has 13 residues. DNA of the CDR3: TGTGCCAGCAGGCCTAGCGGACAAGAGACCCAGTACTTC. It is translated as CASRPSGQETQYF.

The chain links TRBV20-1 to TRBJ2-1, with D possibly TRBD1 on 6 matching bases. V was shortened by 1 base and J by 3 bases, with 10 bases between the two germline ends. In germline, CDR1 is DFQATT, CDR2 SNEGSKA (reference sequence). The CDR3 runs 14 residues. The CDR3 DNA sequence: TGCAGTGCTAGAGGCCAGGGGCTCTACAATGAGCAGTTCTTC. Amino acids: CSARGQGLYNEQFF.

This clonotype was seen many times. V is TRBV12-3 or TRBV12-4 and J is TRBJ2-2; D uncertain. The CDR3 totals 15 residues. V gave up 2 bases and J gave up 4 bases, with 11 bases separating them. This CDR3 reads CASSLFLESTGELFF. CDR3 coding DNA: TGTGCCAGCAGTTTATTTCTAGAAAGCACCGGGGAGCTGTTTTTT.

This chain uses TRBV7-6 with TRBJ2-7; D uncertain. Trimming took 5 bases from V and 4 from J, leaving 12 bases between them. The CDR3 spans 13 residues. Germline values: CDR1 SGHVS, CDR2 FNYEAQ. The CDR3 DNA follows: TGTGCCAGCAGCCCGACGTCGTCGTACGAGCAGTACTTC. Translated: CASSPTSSYEQYF.

The table lists this clonotype with a few counts. The rearrangement uses TRBV6-2 or TRBV6-3 and TRBJ2-7; no clear D gene. V lost 6 bases and J 3 bases, leaving 15 bases between the germline ends. This CDR3 is built from 14 residues. Germline V gene sequence: CDR1 MNHEY, CDR2 SVGEGT. The CDR3 region has the DNA TGTGCCAGCAGCCGCGAAAGTCCCGGCTACGAGCAGTACTTC. It encodes CASSRESPGYEQYF.

The table lists this clonotype with a few counts. The chain joins TRBV9 to TRBJ2-2; 7 positions match TRBD2. Germline-derived CDR1 and CDR2 are SGDLS and YYNGEE. With V trimmed by 0 bases and J by 7 bases, 6 bases remained unmatched. This CDR3 contains 15 residues. CDR3 in DNA: TGTGCCAGCAGCGTAGCAAGCTGGGGGGGCGGGGAGCTGTTTTTT. Protein: CASSVASWGGGELFF.

This chain joins TRBV5-1 and TRBJ2-5; 8 bases are a match to TRBD1. Trimming at V came to 0 bases and at J to 4 bases, leaving 8 bases not matched to a gene. Germline V CDR1 and CDR2: SGHRS, YFSETQ. The CDR3 extends over 16 amino acids. The CDR3 here is CASSLGSGGAGETQYF. The CDR3 bases are TGCGCCAGCAGCTTGGGGTCAGGGGGCGCTGGAGAGACCCAGTACTTC. Filled out from reference TRBV5-1 and TRBJ2-5, the complete variable domain reads KAGVTQTPRYLIKTRGQQVTLSCSPISGHRSVSWYQQTPGQGLQFLFEYFSETQRNKGNFPGRFSGRQFSNSRSEMNVSTLELGDSALYLCASSLGSGGAGETQYFGPGTRLLVL.

J is TRBJ2-5 and V is TRBV2; tentative D call: TRBD2 (6 bases). Trimming shortened V by 6 bases and J by 5 bases, and 16 bases separated the two germline ends. Germline V gene lookup returns CDR1 SNHLY and CDR2 FYNNEI. The CDR3 spans 14 residues. The CDR3 DNA reads as TGTGCCAGCAGGGGCGGGGCCCTCGGGGAGACCCAGTACTTC. Its translation: CASRGGALGETQYF.

This clonotype was seen more than once but under ten times. The chain combines TRBV9 with TRBJ2-2; no definite D call. Trimming took 1 base from V and 2 from J, leaving 12 bases between them. Germline V gene lookup returns CDR1 SGDLS and CDR2 YYNGEE. The CDR3 sequence is 16 residues long. The CDR3 loop is CASSVSRALNTGELFF. The CDR3 region has the DNA TGTGCCAGCAGCGTATCCCGGGCCCTAAACACCGGGGAGCTGTTTTTT. Looking up the rest from reference TRBV9 and TRBJ2-2 gives the full variable domain: DSGVTQTPKHLITATGQRVTLRCSPRSGDLSVYWYQQSLDQGLQFLIQYYNGEERAKGNILERFSAQQFPDLHSELNLSSLELGDSALYFCASSVSRALNTGELFFGEGSRLTVL.

V is TRBV7-6 and J is TRBJ2-3, with 8 bases fitting TRBD1. Losses at the gene ends were 3 bases for V and 4 bases for J; bases not matched to a gene: 12. Germline V gives CDR1 SGHVS, CDR2 FNYEAQ. This CDR3 comprises 17 residues. The CDR3 sequence is CASSFEGRQGASDTQYF. CDR3 nucleotides: TGTGCCAGCAGCTTCGAAGGGCGGCAGGGGGCTTCAGATACGCAGTATTTT.

The rearrangement joins TRBV3-1 to TRBJ1-1; 7 nucleotides align to TRBD1. This CDR3 has 16 residues. After removal of 5 bases from V and 5 bases from J, the junction contained 14 bases not matched to a gene. Germline values: CDR1 LGHDT, CDR2 YNNKEL (reference sequence). CDR3 residues: CASSKLITGAGTEAFF. The CDR3 DNA follows: TGTGCCAGCAGCAAACTAATTACAGGGGCTGGAACTGAAGCTTTCTTT.